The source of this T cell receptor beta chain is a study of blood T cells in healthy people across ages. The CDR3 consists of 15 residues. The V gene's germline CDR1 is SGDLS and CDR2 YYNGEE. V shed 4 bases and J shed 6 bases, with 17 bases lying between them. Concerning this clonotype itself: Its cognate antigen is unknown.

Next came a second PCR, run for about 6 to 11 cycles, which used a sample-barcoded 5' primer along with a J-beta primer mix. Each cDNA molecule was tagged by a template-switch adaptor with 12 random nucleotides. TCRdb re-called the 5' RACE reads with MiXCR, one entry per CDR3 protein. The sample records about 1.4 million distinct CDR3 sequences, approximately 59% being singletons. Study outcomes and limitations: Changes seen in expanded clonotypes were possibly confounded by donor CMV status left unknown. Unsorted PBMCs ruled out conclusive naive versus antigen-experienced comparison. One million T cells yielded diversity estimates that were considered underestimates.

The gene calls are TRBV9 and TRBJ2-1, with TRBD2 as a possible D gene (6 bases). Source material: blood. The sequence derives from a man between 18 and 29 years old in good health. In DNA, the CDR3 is TGTGCCAGCAGCCGGACGGGCGGGGCTCGCAATGAGCAGTTCTTC. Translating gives CASSRTGGARNEQFF.